These T cell receptor beta chains were read from a single sample in a study of T cells in Graves' hyperthyroidism and ophthalmopathy. MiXCR, applied by TCRdb to the multiplex PCR reads, yields one record per CDR3 protein. The data show hundreds of thousands of distinct CDR3 sequences, 15% to 20% seen once. Specimen: blood. The receptors were sampled from a man aged 40-55 years with Graves' ophthalmopathy. Each CDR3 is given with its conserved first and last residue. A D gene is named only where the DNA matches it firmly. Some rows have no size entry. The others give once, few or many, or a class for an expanded clone.

16,TRBJ2-7,TRBD2,few,TRBV29-1,TGCAGCGTTGAAGATCAGGAGCGGGAGGGCCGCTACGAGCAGTACTTC,CSVEDQEREGRYEQYF
12,TRBJ2-3,.,many,TRBV5-1,TGCGCCAGTAGCGTCGGGTCAGATACGCAGTATTTT,CASSVGSDTQYF
14,TRBJ2-5,TRBD2,many,TRBV20-1,TGCAGTGCCCCCGGGTCGGGAGGGATGAAGACCCAGTACTTC,CSAPGSGGMKTQYF
13,TRBJ2-2,.,.,TRBV19,TGTGCCAGTATCCCATCAGGGTCCGGGGAGCTGTTTTTT,CASIPSGSGELFF
18,TRBJ2-1,TRBD2,.,TRBV24-1,TGTGCCACCAGTGGAAGTTTTGGACTAGCGGGGGGCGTCGGTGAGCAGTTCTTC,CATSGSFGLAGGVGEQFF
18,TRBJ2-7,TRBD2,many,TRBV28,TGTGCCAGCAGCAATGGGACTAGCGGGAGTACTCGGGGACACGAGCAGTACTTC,CASSNGTSGSTRGHEQYF
15,TRBJ2-7,.,few,TRBV20-1,TGCAGTGCTAGGTGGGGGACAAGGAGCTCCTACGAGCAGTACTTC,CSARWGTRSSYEQYF
20,TRBJ2-7,TRBD2,many,TRBV9,TGTGCCAGCAGCCCAAGTATGGGGATAGCGGGAGGCCCTGGTACCTACGAGCAGTACTTC,CASSPSMGIAGGPGTYEQYF
14,TRBJ1-4,.,many,TRBV12-3/TRBV12-4,TGTGCCAGCAGCCGGATCCCAACTAATGAAAAACTGTTTTTT,CASSRIPTNEKLFF
14,TRBJ2-5,TRBD1,many,TRBV18,TGTGCCAGCTCACGCGGACAGGTCCAAGAGACCCAGTACTTC,CASSRGQVQETQYF
14,TRBJ2-1,.,few,TRBV2,TGTGCCAGCAAGCTCCAAGGGGGGGGCGGTGAGCAGTTCTTC,CASKLQGGGGEQFF
17,TRBJ1-6,.,.,TRBV2,TGTGCCAGCAGTGAATTTGCGGTTGCGACTCAAAATTCACCCCTCCACTTT,CASSEFAVATQNSPLHF
14,TRBJ2-3,TRBD2,.,TRBV12-3/TRBV12-4,TGTGCCAGCAGTTATCGAGCGGGGGCAGATACGCAGTATTTT,CASSYRAGADTQYF
14,TRBJ2-5,.,.,TRBV10-1,TGCGCCAGCAGTGAGTCCGGGGGGCGAAGAGAGCAGTACTTC,CASSESGGRREQYF
13,TRBJ2-7,.,many,TRBV6-1,TGTGCCAGCAGATTTTTGCAGGGGTACGAGCAGTACTTC,CASRFLQGYEQYF
17,TRBJ2-3,.,.,TRBV27,TGTGCCAGCAGTTTACGAGTTTCCGGGACCCGCACAGATACGCAGTATTTT,CASSLRVSGTRTDTQYF
14,TRBJ2-1,TRBD2,many,TRBV5-1,TGCGCCAGCAGCCCCGGGGGGGGAAAGAATGAGCAGTTCTTC,CASSPGGGKNEQFF
15,TRBJ2-2,.,many,TRBV7-2,TGTGCCAGCAGCAAGGGGGGGAGTGGCACCGGGGAGCTGTTTTTT,CASSKGGSGTGELFF
15,TRBJ1-1,.,.,TRBV7-9,TGTGCCAGCAGCTTAGCATCTCGCGGGAACACTGAAGCTTTCTTT,CASSLASRGNTEAFF
15,TRBJ1-6,TRBD1,.,TRBV18,TGTGCCAGCTCACACACAGGGGGCGATAATTCACCCCTCCACTTT,CASSHTGGDNSPLHF
15,TRBJ2-7,TRBD1,.,TRBV12-3/TRBV12-4,TGTGCCAGCAGTTCGACAGGGGGGGTCTCCTACGAGCAGTACTTC,CASSSTGGVSYEQYF
15,TRBJ2-7,TRBD2,.,TRBV27,TGTGCCAGCAGTTCAGCGGGAGCTAACTCCTACGAGCAGTACTTC,CASSSAGANSYEQYF
16,TRBJ2-5,TRBD2,.,TRBV5-1,TGCGCCAGCAGCTTTGGGACTAGCGGGGTCCAAGAGACCCAGTACTTC,CASSFGTSGVQETQYF
13,TRBJ2-7,.,few,TRBV5-5,TGTGCCAGCAGCTTGGCCAGGGCGCAGGAGCAGTACTTC,CASSLARAQEQYF
16,TRBJ2-7,.,many,TRBV3-1,TGTGCCAGCAGCCAAGTCGGGGGAGAGTTCTCCTACGAGCAGTACTTC,CASSQVGGEFSYEQYF
15,TRBJ2-5,TRBD2,.,TRBV11-3,TGTGCCAGCAGCCCTACCGGGACTAGGTGGGAGACCCAGTACTTC,CASSPTGTRWETQYF
17,TRBJ2-7,.,many,TRBV5-8,TGTGCCAGCAGCTTGATGGGGACCGCCGGGGCTTCCTACGAGCAGTACTTC,CASSLMGTAGASYEQYF
13,TRBJ1-2,.,.,TRBV20-1,TGCAGTGCTCTGCCGGCCACTAACTATGGCTACACCTTC,CSALPATNYGYTF
13,TRBJ2-7,.,many,TRBV12-3/TRBV12-4,TGTGCCAGCAGTCCGACAGGCCCCTACGAGCAGTACTTC,CASSPTGPYEQYF
17,TRBJ1-4,.,.,TRBV3-1,TGTGCCAGCAGCCGCTTGCCGGGACTCAGCTTGGCTGAAAAACTGTTTTTT,CASSRLPGLSLAEKLFF
15,TRBJ1-1,.,few,TRBV5-1,TGCGCCAGCAGCTTGAATTCGGGGAGGGCCACTGAAGCTTTCTTT,CASSLNSGRATEAFF
14,TRBJ2-5,.,.,TRBV3-1,TGTGCCAGCAGCCAAGAGATAGGACAAGAGACCCAGTACTTC,CASSQEIGQETQYF
11,TRBJ2-7,.,.,TRBV24-1,TGTGCCACCAGCGCCGGTTACGAGCAGTACTTC,CATSAGYEQYF